The present entry profiles one TCR beta chain with its context. Its antigen remains undetermined. Given a much more abundant clone one base away, this may be a read error. The data are from a study of T cells in Graves' hyperthyroidism and ophthalmopathy (dated by TCRdb to about 2019). About the investigation overall: Peripheral blood was sampled at the time of initial diagnosis, prior to any treatment. The roughly 94 discovery patients were randomly divided into training and test sets at a 7:3 ratio. Prospective prediction of ophthalmopathy was tested in an independent validation cohort consisting of fewer than 20 hyperthyroidism patients and some 17 patients who later progressed to ophthalmopathy. To identify TCR V-J signatures that set the groups apart, the researchers used a discovery cohort of about a hundred patients, made up of 40 to 45 with Graves' ophthalmopathy and 55 to 65 with stable Graves' hyperthyroidism. TCR Vbeta CDR3 sequencing of approximately 140 peripheral blood samples (43 ophthalmopathy, roughly 74 hyperthyroidism and some 17 progressor patients) is reported in the paper. After sampling, hyperthyroidism patients received methimazole starting at 30 mg daily, and ophthalmopathy patients received high-dose intravenous methylprednisolone. In addition, the study compared T-cell repertoires in thyroid tissue and in blood from several Graves' hyperthyroidism patients.

The germline V gene specifies SGHAT as CDR1 and FQNNGV as CDR2. The CDR3 sequence holds 12 residues, the cysteine and phenylalanine included. CDR3 DNA is the only sequence kept; it has 36 bases, read in frame from the first base. V is cut by 3 bases and J by 13 bases, and the space between the germline ends is 13 bases. TCR beta CDR3 regions were amplified from RNA transcripts. A first-round RT-PCR of the TCR CDR3 used the HTBI primer set with the Qiagen OneStep RT-PCR kit. Libraries were constructed in a second round of multiplex PCR, after which size selection and purification were carried out. Libraries were sequenced paired-end with 100 bp reads on an Illumina HiSeq2000. Under the source paper's analysis protocol: SOAPnuke was used to process the raw data, removing reads that contained adapters or uncalled bases, had a mean Phred below 15, or lacked an exact match to the constant primer or identifier. COPE v1.2.5 was used to merge the high-quality paired reads, and each unique nucleotide sequence was defined as a clonotype. Clonotypes were aligned to IMGT TRBV, TRBD and TRBJ reference segments using MiTCR v1.1. Analysis was restricted to V-J combinations with a frequency above 0.0001, which covered approximately 99% of repertoires. The TCS score was defined as F50 (clonal expansion) divided by E x V (chaos), with BLOSUM62-based TCRdist calculated between CDR3 peptides within each V-J. Welch's t-statistics and random forest reduced 514 V-J features to about 13, which were used in a naive Bayes classifier (R e1071). In-frame beta chains were kept once TCRdb had trimmed the public reads at Q25 with fastp and called clones with MiXCR. Rows are combined by CDR3 protein, so each entry shows the most common genes and DNA. The V and J calls were not made by the authors but by TCRdb's processing. For this sample there are more than 300,000 distinct CDR3 sequences; approximately 15% appear just once. The ten largest clonotypes hold under 30% of the sample.

The paper's findings and limits, for the study overall: Most expanded thyroid clonotypes (frequency above 0.001) were also detected in blood, a finding suggesting that blood repertoires may reflect thyroid immune responses. In validation, progression to ophthalmopathy was predicted by the model with 65% to 71% sensitivity and 72% to 85% specificity, a median of roughly 6 months before onset. Ophthalmopathy was separated from stable hyperthyroidism by a 13 V-J signature model, with 85% to 90% sensitivity and about 84% specificity obtained in cross-validation and 80%/75% obtained in testing. No statistical method was used to set the sample size in advance, and investigators knew the group allocation.

Graves' hyperthyroidism was defined as stable when no progression to ophthalmopathy occurred over 18 months of follow-up. Hyperthyroidism patients were aged 18 to 65 years and newly diagnosed, with disease duration of less than 2 months. Any patient with an uncontrolled infection, another autoimmune disease, pregnancy or lactation was excluded. Diagnoses relied on clinical symptoms, serum thyroxine and TRAb, thyroid ultrasound and orbital computed tomography. Ficoll-Paque density gradient centrifugation was used to isolate PBMCs from about 9 ml of fresh peripheral blood. Total RNA was extracted with Trizol reagent, and quality was checked on an Agilent 2100 Bioanalyzer.

Sequenced: blood. The receptor's source is a woman in her twenties or thirties with Graves' hyperthyroidism. The rearrangement joined TRBV11-2 to TRBJ2-1; the D element might be TRBD1 or TRBD2, as each aligns at 6 bases. For the CDR3, the sequence is CASSFGGTDQFF. Read as DNA, the sequence is TGTGCCAGCAGCTTCGGGGGCACTGATCAGTTCTTC.